A single sample is the source of the 3 T cell receptor beta chains below, sequenced in a study of T cells in Graves' hyperthyroidism and ophthalmopathy (dated by TCRdb to between 2017 and 2020). Library construction relied on multiplex PCR. For sequencing, an Illumina HiSeq 2000 was employed. Amplification of TCR beta CDR3 regions was carried out from RNA transcripts. The TCR CDR3 was subjected to a first round of RT-PCR using the HTBI primer set and the Qiagen OneStep RT-PCR kit. The raw public reads went through TCRdb reprocessing: fastp at Q25, MiXCR clone calling, in-frame beta chains kept. Entries are consolidated by CDR3 protein sequence, retaining the most common genes and DNA. The sample contains about 480,000 distinct CDR3 sequences, under 15% of them found a single time. About 17% of the sample goes to the ten largest clones. The sequenced sample consisted of blood. The receptors originated from a young woman with Graves' hyperthyroidism.

The rearrangement links TRBV20-1 to TRBJ1-1; D is uncertain. V was shortened by 3 bases and J by 0 bases, with 8 bases between the two germline ends. Looked up from germline, CDR1 is DFQATT and CDR2 is SNEGSKA (reference sequence). There are 13 residues in the CDR3. In DNA form, the CDR3 reads TGCAGTGCTAGCCCTGATATGAACACTGAAGCTTTCTTT. Translated, it gives CSASPDMNTEAFF.

This clonotype was seen ten or more times. The chain is built from TRBV20-1 and TRBJ1-1; D is ambiguous. Germline assignment: CDR1 DFQATT and CDR2 SNEGSKA (reference sequence). The CDR3 is 14 amino acids. Trimming cost V 4 bases and J 1 base, with 13 bases left between them. In nucleotides, the CDR3 is TGCAGTGCTACGACGGATCCGAGGAACACTGAAGCTTTCTTT. Translation: CSATTDPRNTEAFF.

This clonotype was counted at least ten times. CDR3: CASSIARGMNTEAFF. DNA for the CDR3: TGTGCCAGTAGTATAGCCCGCGGAATGAACACTGAAGCTTTCTTT. This chain uses TRBV19 with TRBJ1-1, with no clear D. Per the germline V gene, CDR1 is LNHDA and CDR2 is SQIVND (reference sequence). V dropped 1 base and J dropped 0 bases, with 9 bases sitting between them. The CDR3 consists of 15 residues.